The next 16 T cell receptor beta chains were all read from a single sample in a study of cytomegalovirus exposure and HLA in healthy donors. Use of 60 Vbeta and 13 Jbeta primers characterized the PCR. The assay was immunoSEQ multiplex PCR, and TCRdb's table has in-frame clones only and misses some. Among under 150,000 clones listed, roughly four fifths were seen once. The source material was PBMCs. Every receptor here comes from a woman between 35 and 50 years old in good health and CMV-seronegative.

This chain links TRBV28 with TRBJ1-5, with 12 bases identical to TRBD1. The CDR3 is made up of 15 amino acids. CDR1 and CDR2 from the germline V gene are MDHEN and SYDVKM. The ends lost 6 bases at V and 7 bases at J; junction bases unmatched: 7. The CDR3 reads CASSRDRGLGQPQHF. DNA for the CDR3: TGTGCCAGCAGCAGGGACAGGGGGCTCGGACAGCCCCAGCATTTT.

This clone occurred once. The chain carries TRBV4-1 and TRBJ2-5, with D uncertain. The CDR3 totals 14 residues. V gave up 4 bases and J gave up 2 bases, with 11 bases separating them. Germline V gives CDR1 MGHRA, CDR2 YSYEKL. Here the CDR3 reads CASSPSTRQETQYF. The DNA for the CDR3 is TGCGCCAGCAGCCCCTCGACAAGGCAAGAGACCCAGTACTTC.

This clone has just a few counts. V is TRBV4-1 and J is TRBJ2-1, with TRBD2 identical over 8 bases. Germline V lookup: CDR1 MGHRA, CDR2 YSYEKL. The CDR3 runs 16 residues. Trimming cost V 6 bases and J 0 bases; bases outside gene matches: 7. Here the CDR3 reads CASREVTSGSYNEQFF. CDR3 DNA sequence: TGCGCCAGCAGGGAGGTCACTAGCGGCTCCTACAATGAGCAGTTCTTC.

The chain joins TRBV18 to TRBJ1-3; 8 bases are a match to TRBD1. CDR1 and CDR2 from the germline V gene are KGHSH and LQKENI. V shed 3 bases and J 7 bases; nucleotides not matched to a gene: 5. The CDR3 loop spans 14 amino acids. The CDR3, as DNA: TGTGCCAGCTCACCCGACAGGGGACGGAACACCATATATTTT. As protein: CASSPDRGRNTIYF.

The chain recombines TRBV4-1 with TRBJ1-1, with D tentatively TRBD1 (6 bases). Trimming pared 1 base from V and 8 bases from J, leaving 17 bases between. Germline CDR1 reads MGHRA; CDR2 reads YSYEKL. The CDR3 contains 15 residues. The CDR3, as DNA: TGCGCCAGCAGCCAAGCAGCACGGGGGGCAGACGAAGCTTTCTTT. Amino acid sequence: CASSQAARGADEAFF.

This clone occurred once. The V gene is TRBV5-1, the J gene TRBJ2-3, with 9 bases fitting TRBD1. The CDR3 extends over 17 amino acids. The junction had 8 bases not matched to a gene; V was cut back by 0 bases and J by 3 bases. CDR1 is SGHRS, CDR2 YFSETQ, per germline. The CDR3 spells CASSLGAQTGGTDTQYF. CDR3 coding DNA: TGCGCCAGCAGCTTGGGGGCCCAGACAGGGGGTACAGATACGCAGTATTTT. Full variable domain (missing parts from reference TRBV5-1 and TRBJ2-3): KAGVTQTPRYLIKTRGQQVTLSCSPISGHRSVSWYQQTPGQGLQFLFEYFSETQRNKGNFPGRFSGRQFSNSRSEMNVSTLELGDSALYLCASSLGAQTGGTDTQYFGPGTRLTVL.

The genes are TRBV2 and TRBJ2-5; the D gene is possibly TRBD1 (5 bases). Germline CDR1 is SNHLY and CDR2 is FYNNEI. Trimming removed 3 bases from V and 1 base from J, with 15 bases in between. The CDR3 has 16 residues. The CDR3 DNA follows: TGTGCCAGCAGTGAGGTTCAGGGCGCCCTCCAAGAGACCCAGTACTTC. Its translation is CASSEVQGALQETQYF. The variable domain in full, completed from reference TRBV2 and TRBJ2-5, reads EPEVTQTPSHQVTQMGQEVILRCVPISNHLYFYWYRQILGQKVEFLVSFYNNEISEKSEIFDDQFSVERPDGSNFTLKIRSTKLEDSAMYFCASSEVQGALQETQYFGPGTRLLVL.

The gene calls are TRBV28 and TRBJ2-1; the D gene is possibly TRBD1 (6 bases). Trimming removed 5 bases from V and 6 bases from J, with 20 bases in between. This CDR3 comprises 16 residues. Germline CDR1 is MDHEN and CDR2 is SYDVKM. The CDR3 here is CASSTPGMYRANEQFF. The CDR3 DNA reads TGTGCCAGCAGTACGCCCGGGATGTACAGGGCCAATGAGCAGTTCTTC.

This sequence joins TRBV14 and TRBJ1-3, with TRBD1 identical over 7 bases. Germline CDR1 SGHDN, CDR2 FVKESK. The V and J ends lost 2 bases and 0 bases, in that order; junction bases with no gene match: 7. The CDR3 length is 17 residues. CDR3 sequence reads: CASSQRQGESSGNTIYF. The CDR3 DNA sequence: TGTGCCAGCAGCCAAAGGCAGGGGGAGAGCTCTGGAAACACCATATATTTT. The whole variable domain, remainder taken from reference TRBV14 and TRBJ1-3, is EAGVTQFPSHSVIEKGQTVTLRCDPISGHDNLYWYRRVMGKEIKFLLHFVKESKQDESGMPNNRFLAERTGGTYSTLKVQPAELEDSGVYFCASSQRQGESSGNTIYFGEGSWLTVV.

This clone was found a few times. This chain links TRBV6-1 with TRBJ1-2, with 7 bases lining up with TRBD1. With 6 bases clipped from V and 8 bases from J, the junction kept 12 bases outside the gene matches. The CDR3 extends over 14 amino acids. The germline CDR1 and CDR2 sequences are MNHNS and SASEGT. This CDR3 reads CASSPRGLREGYTF. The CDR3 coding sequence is TGTGCCAGCAGCCCTAGGGGGCTGAGGGAGGGCTACACCTTC.

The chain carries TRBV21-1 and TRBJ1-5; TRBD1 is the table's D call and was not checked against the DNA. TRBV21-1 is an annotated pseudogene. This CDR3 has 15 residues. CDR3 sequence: CASSKQGTSNQPQHF. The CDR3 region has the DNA TGTGCCAGCAGCAAACAGGGAACTAGCAATCAGCCCCAGCATTTT.

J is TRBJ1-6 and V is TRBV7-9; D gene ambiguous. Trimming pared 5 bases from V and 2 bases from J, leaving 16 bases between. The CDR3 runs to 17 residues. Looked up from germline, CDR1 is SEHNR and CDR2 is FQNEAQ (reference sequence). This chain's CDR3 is CASSADRGVTYNSPLHF. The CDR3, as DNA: TGTGCCAGCAGCGCCGACCGGGGTGTGACCTATAATTCACCCCTCCACTTT.

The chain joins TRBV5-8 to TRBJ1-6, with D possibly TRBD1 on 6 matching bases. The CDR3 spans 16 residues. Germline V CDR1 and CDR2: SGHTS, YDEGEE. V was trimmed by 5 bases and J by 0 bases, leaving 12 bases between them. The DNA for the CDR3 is TGTGCCAGCAGTCCGGACAGTAGCTCCTATAATTCACCCCTCCACTTT. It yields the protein CASSPDSSSYNSPLHF.

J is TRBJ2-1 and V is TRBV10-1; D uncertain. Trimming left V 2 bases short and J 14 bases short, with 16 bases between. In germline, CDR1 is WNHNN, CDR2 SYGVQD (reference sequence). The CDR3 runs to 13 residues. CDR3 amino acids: CASSESVRGVEFF. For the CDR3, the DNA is TGCGCCAGCAGTGAGAGCGTAAGAGGAGTGGAGTTCTTC.

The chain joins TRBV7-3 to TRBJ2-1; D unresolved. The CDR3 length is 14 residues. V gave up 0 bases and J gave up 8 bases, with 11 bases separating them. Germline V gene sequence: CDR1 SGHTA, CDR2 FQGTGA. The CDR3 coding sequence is TGTGCCAGCAGCTTAACGGCAGGTTCCGATGAGCAGTTCTTC. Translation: CASSLTAGSDEQFF. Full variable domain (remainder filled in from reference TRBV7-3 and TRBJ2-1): GAGVSQTPSNKVTEKGKYVELRCDPISGHTALYWYRQSLGQGPEFLIYFQGTGAADDSGLPNDRFFAVRPEGSVSTLKIQRTERGDSAVYLCASSLTAGSDEQFFGPGTRLTVL.

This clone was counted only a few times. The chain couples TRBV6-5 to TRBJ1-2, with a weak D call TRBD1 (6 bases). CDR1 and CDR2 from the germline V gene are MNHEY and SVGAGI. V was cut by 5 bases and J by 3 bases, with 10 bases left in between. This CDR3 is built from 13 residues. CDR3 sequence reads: CASSQAGDYGYTF. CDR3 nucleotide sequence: TGTGCCAGCAGTCAAGCAGGGGACTATGGCTACACCTTC.